These 15 T cell receptor beta chains share one sample of origin, sequenced in a study of T cell responses to AZD1222 COVID-19 vaccine. TCRdb keeps only in-frame clones here, not all; method: immunoSEQ multiplex PCR. The table shows around 150,000 clones, with around 88% occurring only once. This sample comprised peripheral blood, obtained on day 0 of MenACWY control vaccination. Receptors were obtained from an adult in good health.

The chain employs TRBV5-1 and TRBJ1-2, with D unresolved. The CDR3 covers 13 residues. V was cut by 2 bases and J by 2 bases, with 7 bases left in between. Germline CDR1 is SGHRS and CDR2 is YFSETQ. CDR3 sequence reads: CASSLSENYGYTF. The CDR3, as DNA: TGCGCCAGCAGCTTATCAGAAAACTATGGCTACACCTTC. Combining the CDR3 with reference TRBV5-1 and TRBJ1-2 gives the whole variable domain KAGVTQTPRYLIKTRGQQVTLSCSPISGHRSVSWYQQTPGQGLQFLFEYFSETQRNKGNFPGRFSGRQFSNSRSEMNVSTLELGDSALYLCASSLSENYGYTFGSGTRLTVV.

The chain combines TRBV6-4 with TRBJ1-1, with D hard to call. The germline V and J ends were trimmed by 6 bases and 5 bases, with 13 bases remaining between them. The CDR3 length is 13 residues. Germline values: CDR1 MRHNA, CDR2 SNTAGT. The CDR3 nucleotides read TGTGCCAGCAGCGTGGCGCAAGGAACTGAAGCTTTCTTT. It codes for CASSVAQGTEAFF.

This clone was picked up a small number of times. The CDR3 protein is CASSAPGQHYEQYF. The CDR3 DNA reads TGTGCCAGCAGCGCTCCGGGACAGCACTACGAGCAGTACTTC. The chain employs TRBV11-2 and TRBJ2-7, with 7 nucleotides matching TRBD1. Trimming removed 5 bases from V and 3 bases from J; junction bases left unmatched: 7. The CDR3 totals 14 residues. CDR1 is SGHAT and CDR2 is FQNNGV in the germline V gene.

This chain uses TRBV6-2 or TRBV6-3 with TRBJ1-2, with D possibly being TRBD1 (6 bases). The CDR3 consists of 13 residues. Germline assignment: CDR1 MNHEY and CDR2 SVGEGT. Trimming cost V 5 bases and J 4 bases, with 11 bases left between them. The DNA for the CDR3 is TGTGCCAGCAGTGCGGAGACAGGCTATGGCTACACCTTC. Its translation: CASSAETGYGYTF.

This clone was seen a handful of times. This chain links TRBV19 with TRBJ1-1, with TRBD1 matching 7 bases. Germline CDR1 and CDR2: LNHDA and SQIVND (reference sequence). J gave up 1 base and V 7 bases, and 9 bases lay outside the gene matches. The CDR3 loop spans 15 amino acids. DNA of the CDR3: TGTGCCAGTACCCGGTTTCAGGGGGGGAACACTGAAGCTTTCTTT. It specifies CASTRFQGGNTEAFF. The entire variable domain, with the rest obtained from reference TRBV19 and TRBJ1-1, is as follows: DGGITQSPKYLFRKEGQNVTLSCEQNLNHDAMYWYRQDPGQGLRLIYYSQIVNDFQKGDIAEGYSVSREKKESFPLTVTSAQKNPTAFYLCASTRFQGGNTEAFFGQGTRLTVV.

The table lists this clone with a few counts. In the same sample, other DNA sequences code for this CDR3. The rearrangement uses TRBV4-3 and TRBJ1-2; D gene unclear. The V end was cut by 0 bases, the J end by 5 bases, with 7 bases between. Germline CDR1 and CDR2: LGHNA and YSLEER. CDR3 size: 13 residues. CDR3 amino acids: CASSQDIQYGYTF. The CDR3 coding sequence is TGCGCCAGCAGCCAAGATATTCAATATGGCTACACCTTC.

V gene TRBV7-9 combines with J gene TRBJ2-7; D is perhaps TRBD2 (6 bases). The CDR3 has 14 amino acids. The V gene lost 4 bases and the J gene lost 7 bases, with 17 bases spanning the gap. Germline CDR1 is SEHNR and CDR2 is FQNEAQ (reference sequence). The DNA for the CDR3 is TGTGCCAGCAGCTCGGAGGGGTCTGCCTGGGAGCAGTACTTC. It yields the protein CASSSEGSAWEQYF.

The V gene is TRBV12-5, the J gene TRBJ1-2; a possible D gene is TRBD1 (6 bases). This CDR3 region has 14 residues. V was trimmed by 2 bases and J by 7 bases, leaving 14 bases between them. Germline CDR1 LGHNT, CDR2 FRNRAP. The CDR3 loop reads CASGLTPRTVGYTF. In DNA, the CDR3 is TGTGCTAGTGGTTTGACCCCAAGGACAGTTGGCTACACCTTC.

The CDR3 DNA follows: TGTGCCAGCAGCTTAGACGGGACAGAGGGTAATGAAAAACTGTTTTTT. Translated, it gives CASSLDGTEGNEKLFF. This chain uses TRBV11-3 with TRBJ1-4; TRBD1 agrees at 7 bases. After removal of 0 bases from V and 4 bases from J, the junction contained 5 bases not matched to a gene. This CDR3 region has 16 residues. The germline gives CDR1 SGHNT, CDR2 YENEEA.

V usage is TRBV4-3 and J usage is TRBJ1-1, with D perhaps matching TRBD1 (6 bases). The V end lost 0 bases, the J end lost 5 bases, and 10 bases lay between the germline ends. The CDR3 extends over 14 amino acids. The V gene's germline CDR1 is LGHNA and CDR2 YSLEER. This CDR3 reads CASSQEARGTEAFF. CDR3 sequence (DNA): TGCGCCAGCAGCCAAGAAGCAAGGGGGACTGAAGCTTTCTTT.

The chain links TRBV5-1 to TRBJ1-2, with a weak D call TRBD1 (6 bases). The germline gives CDR1 SGHRS, CDR2 YFSETQ. V was cut by 0 bases and J by 5 bases, with 17 bases left in between. The CDR3 contains 16 residues. CDR3 amino acids: CASSLVGGLPLYGYTF. CDR3 nucleotides: TGCGCCAGCAGCTTGGTTGGGGGGCTTCCTTTATATGGCTACACCTTC.

The chain is built from TRBV7-2 and TRBJ1-3; D remains unclear. The germline gives CDR1 SGHTA, CDR2 FQGNSA. Trimming took off 6 bases at V and 1 base at J, with 10 bases between the two ends. This CDR3 has 14 amino acids. In nucleotides, the CDR3 is TGTGCCAGCAGAGCCCGCGGTTCTGGAAACACCATATATTTT. Residues: CASRARGSGNTIYF.

The chain is built from TRBV5-1 and TRBJ1-4; D not resolved. The CDR3 runs to 14 residues. Trimming cost V 0 bases and J 4 bases, with 7 bases left between them. The germline V gene encodes CDR1 SGHRS and CDR2 YFSETQ. CDR3 sequence: CASSLVPDNEKLFF. CDR3 in DNA: TGCGCCAGCAGCTTGGTTCCGGATAATGAAAAACTGTTTTTT.

This clone was observed once. V and J are TRBV6-4 and TRBJ1-2, with D hard to call. Germline CDR1 reads MRHNA; CDR2 reads SNTAGT. This CDR3 is 13 amino acids long. Trimming stripped 4 bases from V and 2 bases from J, with 8 bases between. As DNA, the CDR3 is TGTGCCAGCAGTGCCGGGATCAACTATGGCTACACCTTC. Protein sequence: CASSAGINYGYTF.

This clone showed up just a few times. The chain uses TRBV5-1 and TRBJ1-2, with a weak D call TRBD1 (6 bases). V was clipped by 4 bases and J by 5 bases, with 15 bases between them. From germline, CDR1 is SGHRS and CDR2 YFSETQ. The CDR3 totals 14 residues. The CDR3 DNA follows: TGCGCCAGCAGCCTTGGACAGCCCGCTTATGGCTACACCTTC. This gives the protein CASSLGQPAYGYTF.